The next 9 T cell receptor beta chains were all read from a single sample in a study of beta chain features in type 1 diabetes. The investigators reverse transcribed all of the isolated RNA, so they sequenced expressed TCRB transcripts. Using immunoSEQ multiplex PCR, the repertoire was profiled, and TCRdb retains in-frame clones only, with some absent. Altogether 300,000 to 350,000 clones are present, about 20% being singletons, with the ten largest covering approximately 0.046%. The sequenced material came from naive CD4+ T cells from blood. The receptors come from a woman aged 18-35 years in good health.

The J gene is TRBJ2-7, the V gene TRBV18, with TRBD2 matching over 11 bases. V shed 3 bases, J shed 5 bases, and the junction held 12 bases outside the gene matches. There are 17 residues in the CDR3. Germline V lookup: CDR1 KGHSH, CDR2 LQKENI. The CDR3 region has the DNA TGTGCCAGCTCACCCCCCCTGAGTAGCGGGAGGGCCGACGAGCAGTACTTC. Translation: CASSPPLSSGRADEQYF. Based on the CDR3 plus reference TRBV18 and TRBJ2-7, the full variable domain is NAGVMQNPRHLVRRRGQEARLRCSPMKGHSHVYWYRQLPEEGLKFMVYLQKENIIDESGMPKERFSAEFPKEGPSILRIQQVVRGDSAAYFCASSPPLSSGRADEQYFGPGTRLTVT.

DNA of the CDR3: TGTGCCAGCAGCTTGAGATGGGACACCCAAGAGACCCAGTACTTC. This sequence encodes CASSLRWDTQETQYF. The V and J genes are TRBV5-6 and TRBJ2-5; D possibly corresponds to TRBD1 (6 bases). The germline V gene has CDR1 SGHDT and CDR2 YYEEEE. V lost 1 base, J lost 1 base, and 11 bases lay in between. The CDR3 has 15 residues. Together with reference TRBV5-6 and TRBJ2-5, the CDR3 gives the full variable domain: DAGVTQSPTHLIKTRGQQVTLRCSPKSGHDTVSWYQQALGQGPQFIFQYYEEEERQRGNFPDRFSGHQFPNYSSELNVNALLLGDSALYLCASSLRWDTQETQYFGPGTRLLVL.

The chain joins TRBV27 to TRBJ2-1; the D gene is possibly TRBD1 (6 bases). Germline V CDR1 and CDR2: MNHEY, SMNVEV (reference sequence). With 4 bases removed from V and 8 bases from J, the gap between germline ends came to 18 bases. This CDR3 region has 15 residues. The CDR3 spells CASSSGQRGIYEQFF. DNA for the CDR3: TGTGCCAGCAGTTCCGGACAAAGGGGGATCTATGAGCAGTTCTTC.

Of note for this clone: Distinct nucleotide sequences in the sample also encode this CDR3. J is TRBJ2-5 and V is TRBV7-2; tentative D call: TRBD2 (5 bases). Trimming took off 3 bases at V and 5 bases at J, with 10 bases between the two ends. The CDR3 contains 13 residues. Germline lookup yields CDR1 SGHTA and CDR2 FQGNSA. The CDR3 nucleotides read TGTGCCAGCAGCTTCCGCGGGTCGGAGACCCAGTACTTC. Amino acid sequence: CASSFRGSETQYF.

In this sample, this clone turned up a few times. A read error may account for a junction end that differs from germline. The chain combines TRBV6-5 with TRBJ1-1; 7 bases line up with TRBD1. Germline CDR1 reads MNHEY; CDR2 reads SVGAGI. CDR3 length: 15 residues. CDR3: CASSYLTQGNAEAFF. In DNA, the CDR3 is TGTGCCAGCAGTTACTTAACACAGGGGAACGCTGAAGCTTTCTTT.

This clone was counted once. The chain carries TRBV2 and TRBJ1-2; tentative D call: TRBD1 (6 bases). The CDR3 totals 13 residues. The germline V gene has CDR1 SNHLY and CDR2 FYNNEI. V shed 9 bases and J shed 4 bases, with 15 bases lying between them. The CDR3 region has the DNA TGTGCCAGGGAACAGGGCGCTGGCTATGGCTACACCTTC. The encoded protein is CAREQGAGYGYTF.

V usage is TRBV5-1 and J usage is TRBJ2-5; no clear D gene. Germline V gene lookup returns CDR1 SGHRS and CDR2 YFSETQ. Between the trimmed V and J ends, which lost 1 base and 2 bases, there was a span of 3 bases. The CDR3 loop spans 12 amino acids. Here the CDR3 reads CASSLPQETQYF. The CDR3 region has the DNA TGCGCCAGCAGCTTGCCTCAAGAGACCCAGTACTTC.

This chain connects TRBV7-9 to TRBJ2-5; D is possibly TRBD2 (6 bases). The V end was cut by 3 bases, the J end by 1 base, with 12 bases between. The CDR3 length is 15 residues. Germline V gives CDR1 SEHNR, CDR2 FQNEAQ (reference sequence). CDR3 coding DNA: TGTGCCAGCAGCTTGGTAGCGGCTGGCCAAGAGACCCAGTACTTC. Its translation is CASSLVAAGQETQYF. The full variable domain, in which reference TRBV7-9 and TRBJ2-5 provide the parts outside the CDR3, is DTGVSQNPRHKITKRGQNVTFRCDPISEHNRLYWYRQTLGQGPEFLTYFQNEAQLEKSRLLSDRFSAERPKGSFSTLEIQRTEQGDSAMYLCASSLVAAGQETQYFGPGTRLLVL.

A few counts support this clone. In DNA form, the CDR3 reads TGTGCCAGCAGTTACTTCCTAGCGGGGGGCACAGATACGCAGTATTTT. Translating gives CASSYFLAGGTDTQYF. The genes are TRBV6-5 and TRBJ2-3; 10 bases are shared with TRBD2. The J segment lost 1 base and the V segment lost 1 base, leaving 2 bases of the junction unmatched. The CDR3 length is 16 residues. Germline assignment: CDR1 MNHEY and CDR2 SVGAGI.